The text below deals with one TCR beta chain. Sequenced by immunoSEQ multiplex PCR; TCRdb stores in-frame clones only, minus some. This sample has some 63,000 clones, with 85% to 90% found just once. The sample originates from a study of OX40 agonist ivuxolimab in advanced cancers. For the study at large: The treatment was a fully human IgG2 OX40 agonist, ivuxolimab. The eligibility criteria allowed prior anti-PD-1, anti-PD-L1 or anti-CTLA-4 therapy, and 30% to 40% had some. Three patients had partial responses: one hepatocellular carcinoma, two cutaneous melanoma.

Germline assignment: CDR1 SGHNT and CDR2 YYREEE (reference sequence). The CDR3 sequence is 16 residues long. The J segment lost 4 bases and the V segment lost 4 bases, leaving 12 bases of the junction unmatched. The sequences come from CD4+ or CD8+ T cells sorted from blood, collected in a trial of the OX40 agonist ivuxolimab. The sequence was obtained from an adult with an advanced solid tumor such as melanoma, head and neck, liver or kidney cancer. The chain employs TRBV5-4 and TRBJ2-7, with TRBD2 matching 9 bases. The CDR3 region has the DNA TGTGCCAGCAGCGACTTGGCGGGGGGGCTCGAATACGAGCAGTACTTC. It codes for CASSDLAGGLEYEQYF.